These 32 T cell receptor beta chains came from one sample sequenced in a study of vaccination effects on CD4 cells after COVID-19. The assay was immunoSEQ multiplex PCR, and TCRdb's table has in-frame clones only and misses some. Of around 16,000 clones detected, roughly 70% appear once; the ten largest clones hold over 9%. Before sequencing took place, the ViraFEST assay used viral peptide pools to expand antigen-specific CD4+ T cells. The culture ran for approximately 9 days before CD4+ T cells were isolated. Two-dose BNT162b2 or mRNA-1273 vaccination was given to participants. These TCRs' antigens remain unknown. The starting material was CD4+ T cells from PBMCs cultured with SARS-CoV-2 spike peptides, obtained after COVID-19 vaccination. The receptors originated from a human donor who received a COVID-19 vaccine.

The chain links TRBV30 to TRBJ2-7; D ambiguous. From germline, CDR1 is GTSNPN and CDR2 SVGIG (reference sequence). V shed 0 bases and J shed 1 base, with 1 base lying between them. The CDR3 contains 11 residues. The CDR3 DNA reads as TGTGCCTGGAGTGTTTCCTACGAGCAGTACTTC. As protein: CAWSVSYEQYF.

The CDR3 region is CASSPGDREGNTIYF. CDR3 DNA: TGTGCCAGCAGCCCCGGGGACAGGGAGGGAAACACCATATATTTT. J is TRBJ1-3 and V is TRBV13; 9 nucleotides agree with TRBD1. V gave up 5 bases and J gave up 4 bases; unmatched junction bases: 6. Germline lookup yields CDR1 PRHDT and CDR2 FYEKMQ (reference sequence). This CDR3 contains 15 residues.

The chain combines TRBV6-5 with TRBJ2-1; D is unclear. The germline V gene encodes CDR1 MNHEY and CDR2 SVGAGI. This CDR3 is built from 13 residues. V lost 6 bases to trimming and J lost 8 bases, with 14 bases between them. CDR3 residues: CASRPTRADEQFF. CDR3 nucleotides: TGTGCCAGCAGACCCACCCGGGCGGATGAGCAGTTCTTC.

This clone has just one count. The J gene is TRBJ2-1, the V gene TRBV21-1; the listed D gene, TRBD2, was not tested against the DNA. TRBV21-1 is given as a pseudogene. This CDR3 contains 16 residues. In nucleotides, the CDR3 is TGTGCCAGCAGCAAGCGGACTAGCGGGGGGGCCGGGGAGCAGTTCTTC. Protein: CASSKRTSGGAGEQFF.

This chain uses TRBV28 with TRBJ2-3; 10 bases match TRBD2. This CDR3 comprises 15 residues. Germline values: CDR1 MDHEN, CDR2 SYDVKM. The trim removed 8 bases at V and 2 bases at J, leaving 7 bases unmatched. The CDR3, as DNA: TGTGCCAGCTTATCTAGCGGGGGAAACACAGATACGCAGTATTTT. Protein: CASLSSGGNTDTQYF.

By share, this clone ranks as medium-sized. The chain is built from TRBV2 and TRBJ2-7, with 7 bases fitting TRBD1. The V gene's germline CDR1 is SNHLY and CDR2 FYNNEI. The CDR3 is 14 amino acids. Trimming took 4 bases from V and 1 from J; bases not matched to a gene: 4. The CDR3 loop reads CASSGQGQSYEQYF. Here the CDR3 DNA reads TGTGCCAGCAGTGGACAGGGTCAGTCCTACGAGCAGTACTTC. The whole variable domain, filled in from reference TRBV2 and TRBJ2-7, reads EPEVTQTPSHQVTQMGQEVILRCVPISNHLYFYWYRQILGQKVEFLVSFYNNEISEKSEIFDDQFSVERPDGSNFTLKIRSTKLEDSAMYFCASSGQGQSYEQYFGPGTRLTVT.

The rearrangement links TRBV4-2 to TRBJ2-3, with unresolved D. CDR1 is LGHNA, CDR2 YNFKEQ, per germline. The CDR3 is made up of 15 amino acids. The V end was cut by 0 bases, the J end by 8 bases, with 15 bases between. CDR3 loop: CASSQDPPATVTQYF. The CDR3 DNA reads as TGTGCCAGCAGCCAAGACCCTCCTGCGACTGTTACGCAGTATTTT.

In nucleotides, the CDR3 is TGTGCCAGCAGCCAATCTGCAGGACCGTATGGCTACACCTTC. This gives the protein CASSQSAGPYGYTF. V gene TRBV6-5 combines with J gene TRBJ1-2, with unresolved D. Germline values: CDR1 MNHEY, CDR2 SVGAGI. V was shortened by 6 bases and J by 5 bases, with 16 bases between the two germline ends. This CDR3 spans 14 amino acids.

The V gene is TRBV2, the J gene TRBJ2-6; no definite D call. The CDR3 consists of 12 residues. Germline values: CDR1 SNHLY, CDR2 FYNNEI. The germline V and J ends were trimmed by 10 bases and 0 bases, with 4 bases remaining between them. Written as DNA, the CDR3 is TGTGCCAAAAACTCTGGGGCCAACGTCCTGACTTTC. Its translation: CAKNSGANVLTF.

This clone was observed a single time. In nucleotides, the CDR3 is TGTGCTAGTGCGCCGGGACAGGGGTCCTATGGCTACACCTTC. Protein sequence: CASAPGQGSYGYTF. This chain uses TRBV12-5 with TRBJ1-2; 10 bases align to TRBD1. Germline CDR1 LGHNT, CDR2 FRNRAP. J lost 4 bases, V lost 7 bases, and 6 bases had no gene match. This CDR3 spans 14 amino acids. Full variable domain (outside the CDR3, taken from reference TRBV12-5 and TRBJ1-2): DARVTQTPRHKVTEMGQEVTMRCQPILGHNTVFWYRQTMMQGLELLAYFRNRAPLDDSGMPKDRFSAEMPDATLATLKIQPSEPRDSAVYFCASAPGQGSYGYTFGSGTRLTVV.

This chain links TRBV3-1 (or the pseudogene TRBV3-2) with TRBJ2-2; D assignment may be TRBD1 or TRBD2 (6 bases each). The CDR3 runs 17 residues. Deletions cut 4 bases from V and 5 bases from J, with 20 bases between. Germline V gene sequence: CDR1 LGHDT, CDR2 YNNKEL (reference sequence). For the CDR3, the DNA is TGTGCCAGCAGCCCAAGTTGGGGGGCAGATGGAACCGGGGAGCTGTTTTTT. It yields the protein CASSPSWGADGTGELFF.

The V and J genes are TRBV7-2 and TRBJ2-7; TRBD1 agrees at 9 bases. The V gene end was trimmed by 5 bases and the J gene end by 11 bases; junction bases not matched to a gene: 13. The CDR3 has 14 amino acids. Germline V gives CDR1 SGHTA, CDR2 FQGNSA. Written as DNA, the CDR3 is TGTGCCAGCAGCCCCGACCCCGGGACAGGGTTGGAGTACTTC. Protein: CASSPDPGTGLEYF.

The chain couples TRBV2 to TRBJ1-2; tentative D call: TRBD1 (5 bases). CDR1 SNHLY and CDR2 FYNNEI come from the germline V gene. V dropped 8 bases and J dropped 6 bases, with 13 bases sitting between them. This CDR3 region has 12 residues. The CDR3 region has the DNA TGTGCCAGCGGGACCCCTCCTAATGGCTACACCTTC. Its translation is CASGTPPNGYTF.

The rearrangement uses TRBV9 and TRBJ2-2; D perhaps matches TRBD1 (5 bases). Looked up from germline, CDR1 is SGDLS and CDR2 is YYNGEE. The CDR3 runs to 16 residues. V was trimmed by 3 bases and J by 3 bases, leaving 15 bases between them. This CDR3 is CASSAPQGWDTGELFF. The CDR3 bases are TGTGCCAGCAGCGCCCCCCAGGGTTGGGACACCGGGGAGCTGTTTTTT.

This chain joins TRBV24-1 and TRBJ1-2; the match to TRBD1 covers 8 bases. Germline trimming cut 4 bases from V and 10 bases from J; bases unmatched to any gene: 4. CDR3 length: 12 residues. Germline V gene lookup returns CDR1 KGHDR and CDR2 SFDVKD. CDR3 amino acids: CATSDWTGTYTF. In nucleotides, the CDR3 is TGTGCCACCAGTGACTGGACAGGGACCTACACCTTC.

The V and J genes are TRBV30 and TRBJ2-1; 9 bases agree with TRBD1. Per germline, CDR1 GTSNPN and CDR2 SVGIG (reference sequence). Losses at the gene ends were 4 bases for V and 9 bases for J; bases not matched to a gene: 7. The CDR3 runs to 13 residues. This CDR3 is CAWNPGQGSEQFF. CDR3 DNA sequence: TGTGCCTGGAACCCGGGACAGGGCAGTGAGCAGTTCTTC.

This sequence joins TRBV25-1 and TRBJ1-1; the D gene is possibly TRBD1 (5 bases). With 2 bases removed from V and 5 bases from J, the gap between germline ends came to 21 bases. Germline CDR1 MGHDK, CDR2 SYGVNS. This CDR3 has 17 residues. CDR3 sequence: CASSEEGREGPGTEAFF. DNA for the CDR3: TGTGCCAGCAGTGAAGAAGGAAGGGAGGGACCGGGTACTGAAGCTTTCTTT.

This clone was seen once. The chain employs TRBV7-3 and TRBJ1-1; TRBD1 agrees at 8 bases. The CDR3 sequence is 15 residues long. The germline CDR1 and CDR2 sequences are SGHTA and FQGTGA. Unmatched junction bases numbered 5, after V lost 1 base and J lost 4 bases. The CDR3 loop reads CASSLIPGQGTEAFF. The CDR3 DNA sequence: TGTGCCAGCAGCTTAATCCCTGGACAGGGCACTGAAGCTTTCTTT.

This chain connects TRBV4-3 to TRBJ2-1; the D gene is possibly TRBD2 (5 bases). Trimming left V 0 bases short and J 5 bases short, with 20 bases between. Germline V CDR1 and CDR2: LGHNA, YSLEER. This CDR3 region has 18 residues. The CDR3 sequence is CASSQDEAGLDLHNEQFF. The CDR3 DNA reads as TGCGCCAGCAGCCAAGATGAGGCAGGACTCGATCTCCACAATGAGCAGTTCTTC.

This chain links TRBV15 with TRBJ2-6; 8 bases map to TRBD1. This CDR3 region has 19 residues. Trimming at V came to 0 bases and at J to 0 bases, leaving 7 bases not matched to a gene. Germline V lookup: CDR1 LNHNV, CDR2 YYDKDF (reference sequence). The CDR3, as DNA: TGTGCCACCAGCAGAGAGGGGGCAGGGGGCCCCTCTGGGGCCAACGTCCTGACTTTC. Translating it yields CATSREGAGGPSGANVLTF.

The chain has TRBV5-4 and TRBJ2-7; 12 bases map to TRBD2. CDR3 length equals 15 residues. J lost 0 bases, V lost 4 bases, and 2 bases had no gene match. The germline V gene encodes CDR1 SGHNT and CDR2 YYREEE (reference sequence). The CDR3 sequence: CASSPGLAGSYEQYF. Written as DNA, the CDR3 is TGTGCCAGCAGCCCGGGACTAGCGGGCTCCTACGAGCAGTACTTC.

This clone was seen more than once but under ten times. This chain links TRBV28 with TRBJ2-2, with D unclear. The V and J ends lost 4 bases and 0 bases respectively, with 0 bases between them. The CDR3 length is 12 residues. Germline CDR1 reads MDHEN; CDR2 reads SYDVKM. For the CDR3, the DNA is TGTGCCAGCAGTTCGAACACCGGGGAGCTGTTTTTT. Residues: CASSSNTGELFF.

The chain combines TRBV7-9 with TRBJ2-6; D is ambiguous. Germline V gene data show CDR1 as SEHNR and CDR2 as FQNEAQ (reference sequence). V shed 0 bases and J shed 1 base, with 7 bases lying between them. CDR3 length equals 16 residues. The CDR3 spells CASSLASQSGANVLTF. For the CDR3, the DNA is TGTGCCAGCAGCTTAGCGAGCCAGTCTGGGGCCAACGTCCTGACTTTC.

This chain connects TRBV19 to TRBJ2-5, with TRBD2 matching 8 bases. J lost 5 bases, V lost 3 bases, and 2 bases had no gene match. Per the germline V gene, CDR1 is LNHDA and CDR2 is SQIVND (reference sequence). The CDR3 consists of 13 residues. In nucleotides, the CDR3 is TGTGCCAGTAGTATCCGGGGGGGGGAGACCCAGTACTTC. It codes for CASSIRGGETQYF.

This clone is medium-sized (0.01 to 0.1%). The DNA of the CDR3 is TGTGCCAGCAGCCAAGGAAGAGTGAACACTGAAGCTTTCTTT. Its protein product is CASSQGRVNTEAFF. The V and J genes are TRBV3-1 (or the pseudogene TRBV3-2) and TRBJ1-1; D is unresolved. This CDR3 spans 14 amino acids. Between the trimmed V and J ends, which lost 1 base and 0 bases, there was a span of 6 bases. Germline V lookup: CDR1 LGHDT, CDR2 YNNKEL (reference sequence).

The V gene is TRBV29-1, the J gene TRBJ1-4; 10 bases agree with TRBD1. The germline V gene has CDR1 SQVTM and CDR2 ANQGSEA. This CDR3 region has 13 residues. J was trimmed by 8 bases and V by 5 bases; bases with no gene match: 5. CDR3 nucleotide sequence: TGCAGCGTTCGGGACAGGGGAGGGGAAAAACTGTTTTTT. It translates to CSVRDRGGEKLFF.

The chain has TRBV5-1 and TRBJ2-7; 11 bases are a match to TRBD2. CDR3 size: 16 residues. Germline assignment: CDR1 SGHRS and CDR2 YFSETQ. The ends lost 0 bases at V and 3 bases at J; junction bases unmatched: 5. Written as DNA, the CDR3 is TGCGCCAGCAGCTTGGAAGGACTAGCGGGCGACTACGAGCAGTACTTC. This translates into CASSLEGLAGDYEQYF. Using reference TRBV5-1 and TRBJ2-7 for the parts outside the CDR3, the full variable domain is KAGVTQTPRYLIKTRGQQVTLSCSPISGHRSVSWYQQTPGQGLQFLFEYFSETQRNKGNFPGRFSGRQFSNSRSEMNVSTLELGDSALYLCASSLEGLAGDYEQYFGPGTRLTVT.

Written as DNA, the CDR3 is TGCGCCAGCAGCCTCAGTCCCGGGACAGGTTCGAGTGACAACGAGCAGTACTTC. Translated, it gives CASSLSPGTGSSDNEQYF. J is TRBJ2-7 and V is TRBV4-1, with 8 bases aligning to TRBD1. The CDR3 contains 18 residues. Germline V gene data show CDR1 as MGHRA and CDR2 as YSYEKL. Trimming removed 4 bases from V and 5 bases from J; junction bases left unmatched: 19.

V usage is TRBV7-9 and J usage is TRBJ1-3; TRBD1 matches at 8 bases. The length of the CDR3 is 18 residues. Looked up from germline, CDR1 is SEHNR and CDR2 is FQNEAQ (reference sequence). The V segment lost 7 bases and the J segment 3 bases; nucleotides outside the gene matches: 17. As DNA, the CDR3 is TGTGCCAGCACCAGGTGGCTAGTGACAGGGGACGTTGGAAACACCATATATTTT. Its translation: CASTRWLVTGDVGNTIYF.

J is TRBJ2-3 and V is TRBV7-8, with TRBD1 matching over 11 bases. Trimming took 5 bases from V and 4 from J; bases not matched to a gene: 8. The V gene's germline CDR1 is SGHVS and CDR2 FQNEAQ. The CDR3 extends over 16 amino acids. CDR3 in DNA: TGTGCCAGCAGCAGAACCGGGACAGGGGGTTCAGATACGCAGTATTTT. This codes for CASSRTGTGGSDTQYF.

V gene TRBV6-5 combines with J gene TRBJ2-5; D is uncertain. V was trimmed by 4 bases and J by 5 bases, leaving 8 bases between them. The length of the CDR3 is 12 residues. CDR1 and CDR2 (germline): MNHEY, SVGAGI. The CDR3 loop reads CASSLGWETQYF. The CDR3, as DNA: TGTGCCAGCAGTTTAGGGTGGGAGACCCAGTACTTC.

This clone came up a few times. The chain employs TRBV6-2 or TRBV6-3 and TRBJ2-1; D might be TRBD1 or TRBD2, each matching 5 bases. V gave up 6 bases and J gave up 13 bases, with 19 bases separating them. The CDR3 has 13 amino acids. In germline, CDR1 is MNHEY, CDR2 SVGEGT. In nucleotides, the CDR3 is TGTGCCAGCAGCTCCGGATCCGGGACGCGTCAGTTCTTC. Its translation: CASSSGSGTRQFF.